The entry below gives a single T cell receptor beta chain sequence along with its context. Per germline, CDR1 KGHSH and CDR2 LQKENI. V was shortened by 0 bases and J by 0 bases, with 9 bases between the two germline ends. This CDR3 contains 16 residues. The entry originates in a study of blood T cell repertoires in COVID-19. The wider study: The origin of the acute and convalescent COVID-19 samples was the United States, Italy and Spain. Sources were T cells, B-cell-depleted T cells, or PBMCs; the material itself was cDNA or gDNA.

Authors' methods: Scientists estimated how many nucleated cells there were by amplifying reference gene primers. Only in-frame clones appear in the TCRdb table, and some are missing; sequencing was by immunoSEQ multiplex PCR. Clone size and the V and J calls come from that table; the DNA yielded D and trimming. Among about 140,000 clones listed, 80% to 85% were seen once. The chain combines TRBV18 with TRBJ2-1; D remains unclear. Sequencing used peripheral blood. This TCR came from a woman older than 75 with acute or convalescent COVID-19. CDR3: CASSPPAISSYNEQFF. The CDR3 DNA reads TGTGCCAGCTCACCACCAGCGATCAGCTCCTACAATGAGCAGTTCTTC.